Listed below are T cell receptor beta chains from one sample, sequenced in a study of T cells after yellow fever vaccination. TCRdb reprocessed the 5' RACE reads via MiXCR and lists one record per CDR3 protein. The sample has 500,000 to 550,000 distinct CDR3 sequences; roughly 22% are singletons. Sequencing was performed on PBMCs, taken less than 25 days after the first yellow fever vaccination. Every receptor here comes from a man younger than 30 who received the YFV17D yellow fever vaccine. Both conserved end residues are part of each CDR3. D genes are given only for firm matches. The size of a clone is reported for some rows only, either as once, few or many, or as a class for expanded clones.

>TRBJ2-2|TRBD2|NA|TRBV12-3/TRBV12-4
CASSFSSGVPNTGELFF
TGTGCCAGCAGTTTCTCTAGCGGGGTACCGAACACCGGGGAGCTGTTTTTT
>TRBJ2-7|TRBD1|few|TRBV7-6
CASSLEGTGNYEQYF
TGTGCCAGCAGCTTAGAGGGGACAGGGAACTACGAGCAGTACTTC
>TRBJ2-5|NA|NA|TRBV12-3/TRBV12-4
CASGRTDQETQYF
TGTGCCAGCGGCAGGACAGACCAAGAGACCCAGTACTTC
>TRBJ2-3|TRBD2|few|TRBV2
CASRGLASGADTQYF
TGTGCCAGCAGGGGACTAGCATCAGGCGCAGATACGCAGTATTTT
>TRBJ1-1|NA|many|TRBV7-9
CASSFGQYTEAFF
TGTGCCAGCAGCTTCGGCCAGTACACTGAAGCTTTCTTT
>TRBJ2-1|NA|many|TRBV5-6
CASSKAAGTTYNEQFF
TGTGCCAGCAGCAAAGCCGCGGGGACCACCTACAATGAGCAGTTCTTC
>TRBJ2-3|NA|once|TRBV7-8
CASTTRRGAGDTQYF
TGTGCCAGCACAACTCGTCGGGGGGCAGGGGATACGCAGTATTTT
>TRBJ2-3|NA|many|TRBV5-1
CASSLAGYSTDTQYF
TGCGCCAGCAGCTTGGCGGGATATAGCACAGATACGCAGTATTTT
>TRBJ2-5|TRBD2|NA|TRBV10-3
CAISWTSEETQYF
TGTGCCATCAGTTGGACTAGCGAAGAGACCCAGTACTTC
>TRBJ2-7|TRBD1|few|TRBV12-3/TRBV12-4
CASSPGQGFHEQYF
TGTGCCAGCAGTCCGGGACAGGGCTTTCACGAGCAGTACTTC
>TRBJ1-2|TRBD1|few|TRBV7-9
CASTRGVGGYTF
TGTGCCAGCACCAGGGGGGTAGGAGGCTACACCTTC
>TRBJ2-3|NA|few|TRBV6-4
CASSDSTTDTQYF
TGTGCCAGCAGTGACTCGACCACAGATACGCAGTATTTT
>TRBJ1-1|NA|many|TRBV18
CASSPRGRTEAFF
TGTGCCAGCTCACCAAGGGGGAGGACTGAAGCTTTCTTT
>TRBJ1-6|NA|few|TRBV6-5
CASSYGQGLGSYNSPLHF
TGTGCCAGCAGTTACGGGCAGGGGTTAGGTTCCTATAATTCACCCCTCCACTTT
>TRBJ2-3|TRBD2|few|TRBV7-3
CASSFPGGRGDTQYF
TGTGCCAGCAGCTTTCCGGGGGGGCGTGGAGATACGCAGTATTTT
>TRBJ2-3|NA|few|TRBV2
CASGGFGALTTTDTQYF
TGTGCCAGCGGCGGCTTTGGGGCGCTAACTACCACAGATACGCAGTATTTT
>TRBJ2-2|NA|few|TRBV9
CASSVHGSAGELFF
TGTGCCAGCAGCGTCCATGGGTCCGCCGGGGAGCTGTTTTTT
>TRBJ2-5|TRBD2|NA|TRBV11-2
CASSSLAGGPSTQETQYF
TGTGCCAGCAGCTCACTAGCGGGGGGACCCTCGACACAAGAGACCCAGTACTTC
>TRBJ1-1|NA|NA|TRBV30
CAWGSVVNTEAFF
TGTGCCTGGGGGAGTGTGGTGAACACTGAAGCTTTCTTT
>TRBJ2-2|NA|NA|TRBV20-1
CSARGPLRRELFF
TGCAGTGCTAGGGGACCACTACGTCGGGAGCTGTTTTTT
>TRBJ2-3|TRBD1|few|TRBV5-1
CASSYGTGAGHTDTQYF
TGCGCCAGCAGCTACGGGACAGGGGCCGGACACACAGATACGCAGTATTTT
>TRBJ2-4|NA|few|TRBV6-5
CASSYSIEADLAKNIQYF
TGTGCCAGCAGTTACTCGATAGAGGCAGACTTAGCCAAAAACATTCAGTACTTC
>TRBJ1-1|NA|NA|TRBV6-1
CASRQGGANTEAFF
TGTGCCAGTCGACAAGGGGGGGCGAACACTGAAGCTTTCTTT
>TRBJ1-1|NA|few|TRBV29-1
CSVEDLSRAGEKAFF
TGCAGCGTTGAAGATCTGTCCAGAGCAGGGGAAAAAGCTTTCTTT
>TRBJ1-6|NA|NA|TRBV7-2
CASSLYIGQGNSPLHF
TGTGCCAGCAGCTTATACATCGGGCAGGGTAATTCACCCCTCCACTTT
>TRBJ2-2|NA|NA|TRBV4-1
CASSPIEGNTGELFF
TGCGCCAGCAGCCCGATCGAGGGGAACACCGGGGAGCTGTTTTTT
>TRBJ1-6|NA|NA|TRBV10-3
CAISENRGGSNSPLHF
TGTGCCATCAGTGAGAATAGGGGTGGGAGTAATTCACCCCTCCACTTT
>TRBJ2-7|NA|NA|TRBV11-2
CASSLDVGEQYF
TGTGCCAGCAGCTTAGATGTAGGGGAGCAGTACTTC
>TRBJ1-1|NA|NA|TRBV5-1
CASSPRGGGGNTEAFF
TGCGCCAGCAGCCCCCGGGGGGGGGGAGGAAACACTGAAGCTTTCTTT
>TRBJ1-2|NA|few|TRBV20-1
CSASRTQEGYTF
TGCAGTGCTAGTAGGACGCAGGAGGGCTACACCTTC
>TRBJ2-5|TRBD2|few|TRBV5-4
CASSSGDSGGEETQYF
TGTGCCAGCAGCTCCGGTGATAGCGGGGGGGAGGAGACCCAGTACTTC
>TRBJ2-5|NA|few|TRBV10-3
CAIRDSQETQYF
TGTGCCATTCGAGACAGCCAAGAGACCCAGTACTTC
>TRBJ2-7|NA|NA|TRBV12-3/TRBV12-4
CASSFGGGEQYF
TGTGCCAGCAGTTTTGGGGGTGGGGAGCAGTACTTC
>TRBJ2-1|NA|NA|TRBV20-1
CSASLPGLYNEQFF
TGCAGTGCTTCTCTTCCGGGTCTTTACAATGAGCAGTTCTTC
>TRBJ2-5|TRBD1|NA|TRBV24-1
CATSDATGDLQTQYF
TGTGCCACCAGTGACGCGACAGGGGACTTGCAGACCCAGTACTTC
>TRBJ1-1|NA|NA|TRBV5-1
CASGPDGPEAFF
TGCGCCAGCGGACCGGACGGACCTGAAGCTTTCTTT
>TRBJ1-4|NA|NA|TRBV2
CASTSDLIEKLFF
TGTGCCAGCACCTCCGACCTTATCGAAAAACTGTTTTTT
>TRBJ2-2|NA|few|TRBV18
CASSVETGNTGELFF
TGTGCCAGCTCAGTGGAGACAGGGAACACCGGGGAGCTGTTTTTT
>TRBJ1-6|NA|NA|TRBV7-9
CASSYQGNESPLHF
TGTGCCAGCAGCTACCAGGGGAATGAGTCACCCCTCCACTTT
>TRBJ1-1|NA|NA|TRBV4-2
CASPPSGEQVFRGPNTEAFF
TGTGCCAGCCCCCCGTCCGGCGAGCAGGTTTTTAGGGGCCCTAACACTGAAGCTTTCTTT
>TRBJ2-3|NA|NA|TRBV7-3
CASSSGLVHGTDAQYF
TGTGCCAGCAGCTCAGGCCTCGTACACGGCACAGATGCGCAGTATTTT
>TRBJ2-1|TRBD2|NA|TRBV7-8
CASSLVGTSVYNEQFF
TGTGCCAGCAGCTTAGTCGGGACTAGCGTCTACAATGAGCAGTTCTTC
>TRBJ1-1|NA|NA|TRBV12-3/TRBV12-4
CAGKETLLNTEAFF
TGTGCCGGGAAGGAAACCCTTCTAAACACTGAAGCTTTCTTT
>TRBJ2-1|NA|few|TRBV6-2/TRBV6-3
CASSQQFDNEQFF
TGTGCCAGCTCTCAACAATTCGACAATGAGCAGTTCTTC
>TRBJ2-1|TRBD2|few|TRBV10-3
CAISESAGVPPYNEQFF
TGTGCCATCAGTGAGTCCGCGGGGGTCCCCCCTTACAATGAGCAGTTCTTC
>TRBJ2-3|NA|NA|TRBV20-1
CSASPGLTDTQYF
TGCAGTGCTAGTCCCGGGCTCACAGATACGCAGTATTTT
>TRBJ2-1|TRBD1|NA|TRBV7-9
CASRQPGQGLDEQFF
TGTGCCAGCAGGCAACCGGGACAGGGTCTTGATGAGCAGTTCTTC
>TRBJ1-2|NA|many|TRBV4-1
CASSQTYPQVLVGYGYTF
TGCGCCAGCAGCCAAACGTACCCTCAGGTGCTAGTTGGCTATGGCTACACCTTC
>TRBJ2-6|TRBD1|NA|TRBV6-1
CASRSGTGYNVLTF
TGTGCCAGCAGATCCGGGACAGGATACAACGTCCTGACTTTC
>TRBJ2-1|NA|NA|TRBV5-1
CASSFLRGRDEQFF
TGCGCCAGCAGCTTTTTGAGGGGTCGCGATGAGCAGTTCTTC
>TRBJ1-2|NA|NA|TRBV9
CASRPGLGGYTF
TGTGCCAGCAGACCTGGGTTGGGCGGCTACACCTTC
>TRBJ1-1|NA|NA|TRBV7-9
CASSRVGGLNTEAFF
TGTGCCAGCAGCCGAGTGGGAGGTTTAAACACGGAAGCTTTCTTT
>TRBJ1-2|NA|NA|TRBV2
CASSADWNYGYTF
TGTGCCAGCAGTGCCGACTGGAACTATGGCTACACCTTC
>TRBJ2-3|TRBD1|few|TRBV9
CASSLRTGSFTDTQYF
TGTGCCAGCAGCTTACGGACAGGCTCCTTCACAGATACGCAGTATTTT
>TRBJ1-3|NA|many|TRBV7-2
CASSPGRGIGNTIYF
TGTGCCAGCAGCCCCGGGAGGGGGATCGGAAACACCATATATTTT